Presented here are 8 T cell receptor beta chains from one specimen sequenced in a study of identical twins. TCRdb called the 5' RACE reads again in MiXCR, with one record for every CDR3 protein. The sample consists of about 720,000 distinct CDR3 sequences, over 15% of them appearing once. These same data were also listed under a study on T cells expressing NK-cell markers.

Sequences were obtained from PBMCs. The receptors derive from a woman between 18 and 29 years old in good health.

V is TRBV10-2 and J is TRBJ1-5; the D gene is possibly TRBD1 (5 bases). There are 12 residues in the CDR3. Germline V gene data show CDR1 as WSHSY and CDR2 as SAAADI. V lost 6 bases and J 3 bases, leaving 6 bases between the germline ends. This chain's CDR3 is CASRDTNQPQHF. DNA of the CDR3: TGCGCCAGCAGGGACACCAATCAGCCCCAGCATTTT.

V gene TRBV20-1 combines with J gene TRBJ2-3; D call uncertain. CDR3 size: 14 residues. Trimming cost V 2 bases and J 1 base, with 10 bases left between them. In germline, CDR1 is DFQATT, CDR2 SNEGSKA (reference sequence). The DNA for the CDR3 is TGCAGTGCTAGAATGAGTCCTCGCACAGATACGCAGTATTTT. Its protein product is CSARMSPRTDTQYF.

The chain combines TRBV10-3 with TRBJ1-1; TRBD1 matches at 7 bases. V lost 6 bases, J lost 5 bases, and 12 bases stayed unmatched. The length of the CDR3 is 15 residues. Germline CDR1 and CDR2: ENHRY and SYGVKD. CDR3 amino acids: CAISDTGTALTEAFF. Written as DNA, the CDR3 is TGTGCCATCAGCGATACTGGGACAGCCTTAACTGAAGCTTTCTTT.

CDR3 amino acids: CASSPRTGQNTEAFF. The CDR3 DNA is TGTGCCAGCAGCCCTAGGACAGGACAGAACACTGAAGCTTTCTTT. V usage is TRBV5-5 and J usage is TRBJ1-1; 7 bases fit TRBD1. The CDR3 covers 15 residues. Trimming removed 4 bases from V and 1 base from J; junction bases left unmatched: 7. Germline loops: CDR1 SGHKS, CDR2 YYEKEE (reference sequence).

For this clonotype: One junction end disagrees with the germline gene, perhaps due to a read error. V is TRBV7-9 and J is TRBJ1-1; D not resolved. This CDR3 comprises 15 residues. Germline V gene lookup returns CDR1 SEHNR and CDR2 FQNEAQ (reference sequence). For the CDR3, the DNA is TGTGCCAGCATCATCCCCCGAGGAGCTGGCACTGAAGTTTTCTTT. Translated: CASIIPRGAGTEVFF.

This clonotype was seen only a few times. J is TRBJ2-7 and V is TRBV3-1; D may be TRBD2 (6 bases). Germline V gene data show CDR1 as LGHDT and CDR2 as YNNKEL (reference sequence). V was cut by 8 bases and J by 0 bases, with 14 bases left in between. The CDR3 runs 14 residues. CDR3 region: CASGSGESSYEQYF. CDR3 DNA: TGTGCCAGCGGATCGGGGGAGAGCTCCTACGAGCAGTACTTC.

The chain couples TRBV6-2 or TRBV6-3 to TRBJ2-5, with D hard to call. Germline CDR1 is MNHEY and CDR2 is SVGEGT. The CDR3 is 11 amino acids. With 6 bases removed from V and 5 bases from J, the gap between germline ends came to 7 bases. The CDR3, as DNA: TGTGCCAGCAGATTCTGGGAGACCCAGTACTTC. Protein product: CASRFWETQYF.

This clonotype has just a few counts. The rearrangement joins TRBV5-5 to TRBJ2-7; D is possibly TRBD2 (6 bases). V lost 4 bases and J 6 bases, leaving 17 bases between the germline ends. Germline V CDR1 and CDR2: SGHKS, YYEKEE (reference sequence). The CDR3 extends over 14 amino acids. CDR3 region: CASSPRRVGAEQYF. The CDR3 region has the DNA TGTGCCAGCAGCCCCAGGAGGGTTGGTGCCGAGCAGTACTTC.